Below are 25 T cell receptor beta chains sequenced from a single sample in a study of Graves' ophthalmopathy and Graves' hyperthyroidism. Amplification of TCR beta CDR3 regions used RNA transcripts. An initial RT-PCR round employing HTBI primers preceded a second-round multiplex PCR. MiXCR was run by TCRdb on the multiplex PCR reads, yielding one entry per CDR3 protein. The sample yields around 1.1 million distinct CDR3 sequences, 35% to 40% seen once. Sequenced: peripheral blood or thyroid tissue (not recorded which). These receptor sequences come from an adult man with Graves' hyperthyroidism.

With respect to this clonotype: A much larger clone lies one base from this, so it may be a read error. The genes are TRBV5-5 and TRBJ1-6, with D possibly being TRBD1 (6 bases). CDR3 length: 15 residues. Trimming left V 4 bases short and J 2 bases short, with 10 bases between. CDR1 is SGHKS and CDR2 is YYEKEE in the germline V gene (reference sequence). The CDR3 DNA is TGTGCCAGCAGCGGCGAGGGGGCCTATAATTCACCCCTCCACTTT. Its translation: CASSGEGAYNSPLHF.

The CDR3 loop is CASTPHGTGGSQETQYF. As DNA, the CDR3 is TGTGCCAGCACCCCCCACGGGACAGGGGGTTCCCAAGAGACCCAGTACTTC. The V call is TRBV7-9, the J call TRBJ2-5; 11 nucleotides line up with TRBD1. The CDR3 consists of 17 residues. V lost 7 bases to trimming and J lost 1 base; unmatched junction nucleotides: 11. CDR1 is SEHNR, CDR2 FQNEAQ, per germline (reference sequence).

The chain joins TRBV15 to TRBJ1-6; TRBD1 agrees at 8 bases. This CDR3 has 17 amino acids. V dropped 0 bases and J dropped 7; count of bases not matched to a gene: 8. The germline V gene encodes CDR1 LNHNV and CDR2 YYDKDF (reference sequence). CDR3 amino acids: CATSRDRGQDNNSPLHF. The CDR3 DNA sequence: TGTGCCACCAGCAGAGATAGGGGACAGGATAACAATTCACCCCTCCACTTT.

The genes are TRBV24-1 and TRBJ2-3, with D possibly TRBD2 on 6 matching bases. From germline, CDR1 is KGHDR and CDR2 SFDVKD. The CDR3 sequence is 15 residues long. V lost 3 bases and J 4 bases, leaving 13 bases between the germline ends. CDR3 nucleotides: TGTGCCACCAGTGATCCCCGGGACTCCGCAGATACGCAGTATTTT. It is translated as CATSDPRDSADTQYF.

This sequence joins TRBV10-3 and TRBJ2-7, with 10 bases lining up with TRBD2. In germline, CDR1 is ENHRY, CDR2 SYGVKD. After removal of 8 bases from V and 6 bases from J, the junction contained 7 bases not matched to a gene. CDR3 length equals 13 residues. CDR3 in DNA: TGTGCCATCCCTCTACTAGCGGGGCTCGAGCAGTACTTC. Encoded protein: CAIPLLAGLEQYF.

Written as DNA, the CDR3 is TGTGCCAGCAGGGGACAGACTTTTCGGTCTGGGGCCAACGTCCTGACTTTC. Amino acids: CASRGQTFRSGANVLTF. V gene TRBV12-3 or TRBV12-4 combines with J gene TRBJ2-6; the match to TRBD1 covers 7 bases. V lost 6 bases to trimming and J lost 1 base; unmatched junction nucleotides: 9. The CDR3 spans 17 residues.

This chain joins TRBV20-1 and TRBJ2-5, with 7 bases identical to TRBD2. This CDR3 contains 14 residues. Germline trimming cut 3 bases from V and 5 bases from J; bases unmatched to any gene: 9. Germline CDR1 DFQATT, CDR2 SNEGSKA (reference sequence). CDR3 in amino acids: CSASRTRRGETQYF. CDR3 bases: TGCAGTGCTAGCCGGACTAGACGGGGTGAGACCCAGTACTTC.

This clonotype was picked up many times. V gene TRBV10-2 combines with J gene TRBJ2-5; TRBD2 is a possible D gene (5 bases). Germline assignment: CDR1 WSHSY and CDR2 SAAADI. CDR3 size: 14 residues. V was pared by 8 bases and J by 2 bases, with 15 bases between. DNA for the CDR3: TGCGCCAGCGGAAAGCGGAGACCTCAAGAGACCCAGTACTTC. Amino acids: CASGKRRPQETQYF.

J is TRBJ2-7 and V is TRBV11-1; 7 nucleotides align to TRBD2. The CDR3 has 12 amino acids. From germline, CDR1 is SGHAT and CDR2 FQDESV (reference sequence). The V segment lost 6 bases and the J segment 10 bases; nucleotides outside the gene matches: 9. This CDR3 is CASSMGGAQQYF. Here the CDR3 DNA reads TGTGCCAGCAGTATGGGAGGGGCGCAACAGTACTTC.

This clonotype was detected only a few times. V is TRBV19 and J is TRBJ2-2; D ambiguous. V lost 6 bases, J lost 0 bases, and 14 bases lay in between. The CDR3 length is 16 residues. The germline CDR1 and CDR2 sequences are LNHDA and SQIVND (reference sequence). CDR3 DNA sequence: TGTGCCAGTAGACCTGGGCAGAGCACGAACACCGGGGAGCTGTTTTTT. As protein: CASRPGQSTNTGELFF.

The CDR3 DNA is TGTGCCAGCAGCTTAGTAAATTTCGGACAGGGGTATCAGCCCCAGCATTTT. As protein: CASSLVNFGQGYQPQHF. This chain joins TRBV7-2 and TRBJ1-5; 9 bases are shared with TRBD1. CDR3 length: 17 amino acids. Germline V gives CDR1 SGHTA, CDR2 FQGNSA. The junction had 9 bases not matched to a gene; V was cut back by 1 base and J by 5 bases.

The chain employs TRBV4-3 and TRBJ2-7; no definite D call. Germline V CDR1 and CDR2: LGHNA, YSLEER. The CDR3 sequence is 14 residues long. Trimming cost V 1 base and J 5 bases, with 12 bases left between them. The CDR3 protein is CASSQAREYHEQYF. Written as DNA, the CDR3 is TGCGCCAGCAGCCAAGCTCGAGAATACCACGAGCAGTACTTC.

This clonotype was found many times. This chain connects TRBV7-2 to TRBJ1-2; 8 bases align to TRBD1. The CDR3 consists of 18 residues. Germline V gene lookup returns CDR1 SGHTA and CDR2 FQGNSA. V lost 4 bases, J lost 1 base, and 14 bases stayed unmatched. Written as DNA, the CDR3 is TGTGCCAGCAGCTCGGACCCAGGGACAGGAGCTTTTAACTATGGCTACACCTTC. Translation: CASSSDPGTGAFNYGYTF.

The table lists this clonotype with a count of one. The rearrangement uses TRBV14 and TRBJ1-1; no definite D call. Trimming left V 5 bases short and J 1 base short, with 14 bases between. CDR3 length equals 15 residues. CDR1 is SGHDN and CDR2 is FVKESK in the germline V gene. CDR3 nucleotides: TGTGCCAGCAGCTACGGCCCGATCGGGAACACTGAAGCTTTCTTT. It specifies CASSYGPIGNTEAFF.

In this sample, this clonotype turned up many times. The rearrangement joins TRBV10-3 to TRBJ1-2; no firm D call. V dropped 10 bases and J dropped 6 bases, with 18 bases sitting between them. Germline V gene data show CDR1 as ENHRY and CDR2 as SYGVKD. CDR3 size: 13 residues. CDR3 sequence reads: CASKLGVPDGYTF. The CDR3 DNA reads TGTGCCAGCAAGCTTGGGGTCCCGGATGGCTACACCTTC.

V and J are TRBV7-2 and TRBJ2-7; 8 bases match TRBD2. The V gene end was trimmed by 1 base and the J gene end by 4 bases; junction bases not matched to a gene: 9. Germline V gives CDR1 SGHTA, CDR2 FQGNSA. CDR3 length: 16 amino acids. CDR3 protein: CASSLDGGTSSYEQYF. Here the CDR3 DNA reads TGTGCCAGCAGCTTAGACGGCGGGACTAGTTCTTACGAGCAGTACTTC.

On this clonotype: Only one base separates this from a far larger clonotype, so it likely reflects a read error. The chain uses TRBV10-3 and TRBJ2-7; TRBD1 matches 8 bases. This CDR3 has 14 amino acids. Germline assignment: CDR1 ENHRY and CDR2 SYGVKD. V lost 10 bases and J lost 1; bases outside the gene matches: 9. The CDR3 loop is CASRLGQGSYEQYF. Written as DNA, the CDR3 is TGTGCCAGCAGATTAGGACAGGGATCCTACGAGCAGTACTTC.

This clonotype was counted many times. This chain links TRBV9 with TRBJ2-6; a weak D match, TRBD2 (6 bases). Germline V gene sequence: CDR1 SGDLS, CDR2 YYNGEE. The CDR3 contains 16 residues. The ends were cut back, 0 bases at V and 4 bases at J, with 11 bases in the middle. The CDR3 reads CASSVGGDPGANVLTF. In nucleotides, the CDR3 is TGTGCCAGCAGCGTAGGGGGGGACCCCGGGGCCAACGTCCTGACTTTC.

This clonotype was detected ten times or more. V usage is TRBV29-1 and J usage is TRBJ2-2; TRBD1 matches at 9 bases. V dropped 6 bases and J dropped 6; count of bases not matched to a gene: 5. The CDR3 contains 13 residues. Germline values: CDR1 SQVTM, CDR2 ANQGSEA. CDR3 amino acids: CSVLDRGAGELFF. DNA for the CDR3: TGCAGCGTACTGGACAGGGGCGCCGGGGAGCTGTTTTTT.

The genes are TRBV6-5 and TRBJ2-2; D might be TRBD1 or TRBD2, each matching 5 bases. V was clipped by 2 bases and J by 10 bases, with 23 bases between them. The CDR3 is made up of 17 amino acids. Germline CDR1 is MNHEY and CDR2 is SVGAGI. The CDR3 nucleotides are TGTGCCAGCAGTTACGACTACTTCAAGACAGCCACTGAGGAGCTGTTTTTT. This codes for CASSYDYFKTATEELFF.

In this sample, this clonotype turned up many times. The chain is built from TRBV6-5 and TRBJ1-1; tentative D call: TRBD1 (6 bases). This CDR3 contains 16 residues. Germline V gene sequence: CDR1 MNHEY, CDR2 SVGAGI. V lost 0 bases, J lost 0 bases, and 11 bases lay in between. The CDR3 reads CASSYSGQSMNTEAFF. The CDR3 region has the DNA TGTGCCAGCAGTTACTCCGGACAGAGTATGAACACTGAAGCTTTCTTT.

The rearrangement uses TRBV10-1 and TRBJ2-2; perhaps D is TRBD1 or TRBD2 (6 bases each). Trimming cost V 8 bases and J 0 bases, with 19 bases left between them. The germline gives CDR1 WNHNN, CDR2 SYGVQD (reference sequence). The CDR3 covers 17 residues. The CDR3 reads CASGRGRGDPNTGELFF. The CDR3 DNA sequence: TGCGCCAGCGGGCGGGGCAGGGGCGACCCGAACACCGGGGAGCTGTTTTTT.

This rearrangement joins TRBV7-9 to TRBJ2-2, with 10 bases that match TRBD2. The CDR3 totals 16 residues. The germline V gene encodes CDR1 SEHNR and CDR2 FQNEAQ (reference sequence). V was pared by 5 bases and J by 5 bases, with 8 bases of the junction left unmatched. The CDR3 protein is CASSPASGSRTGELFF. In DNA form, the CDR3 reads TGTGCCAGCAGCCCAGCTAGCGGGAGTAGGACCGGGGAGCTGTTTTTT.

This clonotype was observed many times. The chain is built from TRBV10-3 and TRBJ1-1, with no clear D. The germline CDR1 and CDR2 sequences are ENHRY and SYGVKD. The V end was cut by 11 bases, the J end by 1 base, with 14 bases between. This CDR3 is 13 amino acids long. The CDR3 nucleotides read TGTGCCCGCCGGCTACAGCCGAACACTGAAGCTTTCTTT. It encodes CARRLQPNTEAFF.

This clonotype was observed a few times. This chain connects TRBV7-2 to TRBJ2-3, with D maybe TRBD2 (6 bases). The V end lost 3 bases, the J end lost 0 bases, and 10 bases lay between the germline ends. The CDR3 extends over 15 amino acids. The germline V gene has CDR1 SGHTA and CDR2 FQGNSA. CDR3 in amino acids: CASSFDGTSTDTQYF. The CDR3 DNA reads as TGTGCCAGCAGCTTCGACGGGACTAGCACAGATACGCAGTATTTT. Full variable domain (remainder filled in from reference TRBV7-2 and TRBJ2-3): GAGVSQSPSNKVTEKGKDVELRCDPISGHTALYWYRQSLGQGLEFLIYFQGNSAPDKSGLPSDRFSAERTGGSVSTLTIQRTQQEDSAVYLCASSFDGTSTDTQYFGPGTRLTVL.